The sequence of this TCR beta chain was determined in a study of blood T cell repertoires in COVID-19. Study summary: Acute and convalescent COVID-19 samples came from the United States, Italy and Spain. From T cells, B-cell-depleted T cells, or PBMCs came the material, which was cDNA or gDNA.

Living in about two dozen US areas, the participants were between roughly 18 and 90 years of age. Categorization into cohorts depended on clinical history that participants reported. This clone has a single count. Sequenced by immunoSEQ multiplex PCR; TCRdb stores in-frame clones only, minus some. The sample has 350,000 to 500,000 clones, around nine tenths seen once. The specimen sequenced was PBMCs or T cells enriched from blood (not recorded which). The receptor's source is a young woman who had been exposed to COVID-19.

CDR3 sequence: CASSQDLQGGRQETQYF. CDR3 in DNA: TGTGCCAGCAGCCAAGATCTCCAGGGGGGCCGTCAAGAGACCCAGTACTTC. This chain connects TRBV3-1 (or the pseudogene TRBV3-2) to TRBJ2-5, with D possibly TRBD1 on 7 matching bases. V was shortened by 0 bases and J by 2 bases, with 16 bases between the two germline ends. Per the germline V gene, CDR1 is LGHDT and CDR2 is YNNKEL (reference sequence). The CDR3 is made up of 17 amino acids.